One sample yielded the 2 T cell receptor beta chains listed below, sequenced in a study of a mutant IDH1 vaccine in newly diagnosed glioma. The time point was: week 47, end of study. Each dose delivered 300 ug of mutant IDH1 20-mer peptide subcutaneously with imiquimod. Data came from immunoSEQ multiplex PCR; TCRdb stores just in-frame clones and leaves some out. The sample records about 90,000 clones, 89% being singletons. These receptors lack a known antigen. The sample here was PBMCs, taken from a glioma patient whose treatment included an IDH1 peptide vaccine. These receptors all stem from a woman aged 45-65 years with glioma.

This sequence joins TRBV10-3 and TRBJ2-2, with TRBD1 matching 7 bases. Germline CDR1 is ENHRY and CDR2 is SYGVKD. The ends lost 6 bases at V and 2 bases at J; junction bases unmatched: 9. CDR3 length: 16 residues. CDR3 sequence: CAISLGQPQNTGELFF. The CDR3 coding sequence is TGTGCCATCAGCCTGGGACAGCCCCAAAACACCGGGGAGCTGTTTTTT.

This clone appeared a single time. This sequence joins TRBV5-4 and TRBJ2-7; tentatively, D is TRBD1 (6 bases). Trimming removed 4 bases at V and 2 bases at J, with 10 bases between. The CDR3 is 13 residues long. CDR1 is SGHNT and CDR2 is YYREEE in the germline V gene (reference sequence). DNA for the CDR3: TGTGCCAGCAGCGGGGACATAACCTACGAGCAGTACTTC. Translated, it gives CASSGDITYEQYF.